Listed below are T cell receptor beta chains from one sample, sequenced in a study of monozygotic twins with inflammatory bowel disease. Using the 5' RACE reads, TCRdb records one entry per CDR3 protein without DNA. The table for this sample gives hundreds of thousands of distinct CDR3 sequences. Sequenced sample: blood. The receptors were gathered from a human donor with ulcerative colitis or Crohn's disease, or a healthy co-twin of an affected twin (not recorded which). The CDR3 runs from the conserved cysteine through the conserved F or W. Fields, in order: V gene, J gene, CDR3 protein.

V gene: TRBV6-5
J gene: TRBJ1-1
CDR3 protein: CASSYGSPVTEAFF

V gene: TRBV6-6
J gene: TRBJ1-5
CDR3 protein: CASSYLSGNQPQHF

V gene: TRBV7-9
J gene: TRBJ1-4
CDR3 protein: CASSPGNDEKLFF

V gene: TRBV12-3/TRBV12-4
J gene: TRBJ2-2
CDR3 protein: CASSLKGTGELFF

V gene: TRBV5-1
J gene: TRBJ2-5
CDR3 protein: CASSLKSSGKETQYF

V gene: TRBV6-1
J gene: TRBJ2-7
CDR3 protein: CASSLAASGTYEQYF

V gene: TRBV30
J gene: TRBJ2-7
CDR3 protein: CASGEAPYEQYF

V gene: TRBV7-6
J gene: TRBJ1-1
CDR3 protein: CASSLEWGTEAFF

V gene: TRBV7-8
J gene: TRBJ1-4
CDR3 protein: CASSSGTGIEKLFF

V gene: TRBV29-1
J gene: TRBJ1-2
CDR3 protein: CSTEVGDGYTF

V gene: TRBV10-3
J gene: TRBJ2-1
CDR3 protein: CAISEVGSSYNEQFF

V gene: TRBV12-3/TRBV12-4
J gene: TRBJ1-5
CDR3 protein: CASSIYRDSNQPQHF

V gene: TRBV5-1
J gene: TRBJ2-1
CDR3 protein: CASTSLSSGANEQFF

V gene: TRBV7-7
J gene: TRBJ2-5
CDR3 protein: CASSLASGMDETQYF

V gene: TRBV12-3/TRBV12-4
J gene: TRBJ2-1
CDR3 protein: CASSLIPLSDEQFF

V gene: TRBV9
J gene: TRBJ2-3
CDR3 protein: CASSVRGTGQGQRTDTQYF

V gene: TRBV9
J gene: TRBJ2-3
CDR3 protein: CASSVEPGNTDTQYF

V gene: TRBV6-6
J gene: TRBJ1-5
CDR3 protein: CASSYSGGSQPQHF

V gene: TRBV9
J gene: TRBJ1-6
CDR3 protein: CASARQGVDSPLHF

V gene: TRBV7-2
J gene: TRBJ1-4
CDR3 protein: CASSLRDNNEKLFF

V gene: TRBV29-1
J gene: TRBJ2-1
CDR3 protein: CSVPWTGSYNEQFF

V gene: TRBV6-5
J gene: TRBJ1-1
CDR3 protein: CASSYSRRTEAFF

V gene: TRBV7-8
J gene: TRBJ1-2
CDR3 protein: CASSLGTGYDGYTF

V gene: TRBV20-1
J gene: TRBJ1-1
CDR3 protein: CSAIVNTEAFF

V gene: TRBV2
J gene: TRBJ1-4
CDR3 protein: CASTTVANEKLFF

V gene: TRBV20-1
J gene: TRBJ1-1
CDR3 protein: CSSRMGQGLSEAFF

V gene: TRBV20-1
J gene: TRBJ2-3
CDR3 protein: CSATSGGGTDTQYF

V gene: TRBV21-1
J gene: TRBJ2-6
CDR3 protein: CASSKVRRQGAHSGANVLTF

V gene: TRBV27
J gene: TRBJ2-4
CDR3 protein: CASSAYLAKNIQYF

V gene: TRBV19
J gene: TRBJ2-4
CDR3 protein: CASSGRWGDIQYF

V gene: TRBV19
J gene: TRBJ1-5
CDR3 protein: CASHRRGGNQPQHF

V gene: TRBV20-1
J gene: TRBJ2-2
CDR3 protein: CSAIGVQNTGELFF

V gene: TRBV27
J gene: TRBJ2-1
CDR3 protein: CASSLPNIRDTEQFF

V gene: TRBV7-9
J gene: TRBJ2-3
CDR3 protein: CASSHNPRLADTDTQYF

V gene: TRBV3-1
J gene: TRBJ2-4
CDR3 protein: CASSHGTGTKNIQYF

V gene: TRBV18
J gene: TRBJ2-3
CDR3 protein: CASSPFSRDNLNTQYF

V gene: TRBV5-4
J gene: TRBJ2-1
CDR3 protein: CASSSGPHNEQFF

V gene: TRBV4-1
J gene: TRBJ1-1
CDR3 protein: CASTFMERPDTEAFF

V gene: TRBV20-1
J gene: TRBJ2-1
CDR3 protein: CSARDWKGSYNEQFF

V gene: TRBV4-1
J gene: TRBJ2-1
CDR3 protein: CASSQLVYNEQFF

V gene: TRBV28
J gene: TRBJ2-2
CDR3 protein: CASSPGHGVTSGELFF

V gene: TRBV20-1
J gene: TRBJ1-1
CDR3 protein: CSAWRSPGGEAFF

V gene: TRBV20-1
J gene: TRBJ2-3
CDR3 protein: CSAARTGTDTQYF

V gene: TRBV20-1
J gene: TRBJ2-3
CDR3 protein: CSARQIAGAIPDTQYF

V gene: TRBV30
J gene: TRBJ1-5
CDR3 protein: CAWTKDSNQPQHF

V gene: TRBV20-1
J gene: TRBJ2-3
CDR3 protein: CSARDGGADTQYF

V gene: TRBV6-5
J gene: TRBJ1-3
CDR3 protein: CASSYSATQSGNTIYF

V gene: TRBV3-1
J gene: TRBJ1-5
CDR3 protein: CASSQGRLGQPQHF

V gene: TRBV28
J gene: TRBJ2-1
CDR3 protein: CASSLYTGYNEQFF

V gene: TRBV7-2
J gene: TRBJ2-3
CDR3 protein: CASSPRVNVPSTDTQYF

V gene: TRBV18
J gene: TRBJ2-5
CDR3 protein: CASSPQGQSQETQYF

V gene: TRBV24-1
J gene: TRBJ1-5
CDR3 protein: CATSGVGGNQPQHF

V gene: TRBV28
J gene: TRBJ2-1
CDR3 protein: CASTPRTSGKYNEQFF